A selection of T cell receptor beta chains follows, all from one sample in a study of T cell responses to AZD1222 COVID-19 vaccine. Using immunoSEQ multiplex PCR, the repertoire was profiled, and TCRdb retains in-frame clones only, with some absent. The sample has 85,000 to 90,000 clones, over 85% seen once; the top ten hold approximately 2%. This sample comprised peripheral blood, obtained on day 0 of AZD1222 vaccination. Receptors were obtained from an adult in good health. Each CDR3 is given with its conserved first and last residue. The D gene is left open where the match is weak. Only some rows state a clone size, as once, few, many or a class for expanded clones.

NA,12,TRBV2,TRBJ1-1,NA,TGTGCCAGCAATCAAGGGGGCACTGAAGCTTTCTTT,CASNQGGTEAFF
NA,12,TRBV5-6,TRBJ1-2,TRBD1,TGTGCCAGCAGCTTGATCGGACAGGCCCATACCTTC,CASSLIGQAHTF
once,14,TRBV11-2,TRBJ1-1,TRBD1,TGTGCCAGCAGCTCTGTGACAGGGATCACTGAAGCTTTCTTT,CASSSVTGITEAFF
NA,15,TRBV18,TRBJ1-1,NA,TGTGCCAGCTCACCATTGGCCAGGGTGGACACTGAAGCTTTCTTT,CASSPLARVDTEAFF
NA,13,TRBV21-1,TRBJ1-1,NA,TGTGCCAGCAGCTCCCCAGGGAACACTGAAGCTTTCTTT,CASSSPGNTEAFF
NA,12,TRBV7-9,TRBJ2-7,NA,TGTGCCAGCACACGGGGAGGCTACGAGCAGTACTTC,CASTRGGYEQYF
NA,13,TRBV7-9,TRBJ1-2,NA,TGTGCCAGCAGTCTTCAGAATAGCTATGGCTACACCTTC,CASSLQNSYGYTF
NA,14,TRBV6-5,TRBJ1-1,TRBD1,TGTGCCAGCAGGACAGGGGGCGCGGACACTGAAGCTTTCTTT,CASRTGGADTEAFF
NA,16,TRBV2,TRBJ2-3,TRBD2,TGTGCCAGCAGTGCGCGCAGGACTAGCGGGAGAGATACGCAGTATTTT,CASSARRTSGRDTQYF
NA,15,TRBV5-1,TRBJ1-4,NA,TGCGCCAGCAGCTTAAACGAGGGGCGCAATGAAAAACTGTTTTTT,CASSLNEGRNEKLFF
NA,14,TRBV28,TRBJ1-2,NA,TGTGCCAGCAGCACACAGGGAATTAACTATGGCTACACCTTC,CASSTQGINYGYTF
NA,15,TRBV4-1,TRBJ2-5,NA,TGCGCCAGCAGCCAAGATGATGGAATCATGGAGACCCAGTACTTC,CASSQDDGIMETQYF
NA,15,TRBV7-9,TRBJ2-1,NA,TGTGCCAGCAGCTTTTTCGGGAGACGGGGCAATGAGCAGTTCTTC,CASSFFGRRGNEQFF
NA,11,TRBV29-1,TRBJ2-1,TRBD2,TGCAGCGCCGGACTAGACAATGAGCAGTTCTTC,CSAGLDNEQFF